The 27 T cell receptor beta chains listed next were all sequenced from one sample in a study of preoperative IRX-2 immunotherapy in early breast cancer (dated by TCRdb to the late 2010s). Taken with the paper, the label for treatment or condition translates to: preoperative locoregional IRX-2 cytokine immunotherapy. Receptor amplification or capture employed the immunoSEQ multiplex PCR assay. Sourced from immuneACCESS, this table was stored by TCRdb with only in-frame sequences that have V and J called. A share of the clones is absent; for the studies checked, an unresolved V gene accounts for under half, and the remainder has no known explanation. The sample table contains about 98,000 clones; only one count was recorded for roughly 89% of them. Around 2.1% of the sample is taken by the ten largest. Source: tumor tissue, taken after IRX-2 immunotherapy. The source of these receptors is a human donor with breast cancer.

The rearrangement joins TRBV18 to TRBJ2-5, with a possible D match to TRBD2 (5 bases). The CDR3 spans 13 residues. The germline V gene encodes CDR1 KGHSH and CDR2 LQKENI. V was pared by 7 bases and J by 4 bases, with 13 bases between. Here the CDR3 DNA reads TGTGCCAGCTTATTTCACCGGGGAGAGACCCAGTACTTC. It yields the protein CASLFHRGETQYF.

This chain connects TRBV9 to TRBJ1-1; no definite D call. Germline CDR1 is SGDLS and CDR2 is YYNGEE. V was shortened by 4 bases and J by 8 bases, with 12 bases between the two germline ends. The CDR3 has 12 amino acids. The CDR3 loop is CASSPPGWEAFF. As DNA, the CDR3 is TGTGCCAGCAGCCCCCCCGGATGGGAAGCTTTCTTT.

V and J are TRBV1 and TRBJ1-1; no check of the table's D call, TRBD1, against the DNA was made. TRBV1 is assigned pseudogene status. The CDR3 is 15 amino acids. This CDR3 reads CASSQVGTGGNEAFF. CDR3 nucleotides: TGCGCCAGCAGCCAAGTAGGAACAGGGGGTAATGAAGCTTTCTTT.

In nucleotides, the CDR3 is TGTGCCACCAGCAGAGAGACAGGTGGGCTCCAGCCCCAGCATTTT. Amino acid sequence: CATSRETGGLQPQHF. The gene calls are TRBV15 and TRBJ1-5; D is perhaps TRBD1 (6 bases). CDR3 length equals 15 residues. CDR1 is LNHNV, CDR2 YYDKDF, per germline (reference sequence). V lost 0 bases to trimming and J lost 7 bases, with 13 bases between them.

The V call is TRBV10-2, the J call TRBJ1-2; 10 nucleotides align to TRBD1. This CDR3 has 15 amino acids. Germline CDR1 reads WSHSY; CDR2 reads SAAADI. Losses at the gene ends were 3 bases for V and 7 bases for J; bases not matched to a gene: 8. For the CDR3, the DNA is TGCGCCAGCAGTGACCCGGGACAGGGGCGGGGTGGCTACACCTTC. Translation gives CASSDPGQGRGGYTF.

The V and J genes are TRBV18 and TRBJ1-1, with a weak D call TRBD1 (5 bases). V gave up 3 bases and J gave up 7 bases, with 15 bases separating them. The CDR3 spans 14 residues. Germline lookup yields CDR1 KGHSH and CDR2 LQKENI. Written as DNA, the CDR3 is TGTGCCAGCTCACCTCAGTCGGGGACGGGTGAAGCTTTCTTT. This gives the protein CASSPQSGTGEAFF.

CDR3 sequence (DNA): TGTGCCAGCAGAACAGGGGGCGCCCACAATGAGCAGTTCTTC. Protein product: CASRTGGAHNEQFF. The rearrangement links TRBV6-8 to TRBJ2-1; 9 bases fit TRBD1. The trim removed 6 bases at V and 5 bases at J, leaving 5 bases unmatched. The germline V gene encodes CDR1 MNHGY and CDR2 SAAAGT. This CDR3 region has 14 residues.

V gene TRBV5-1 combines with J gene TRBJ1-6, with D perhaps matching TRBD1 (6 bases). CDR1 is SGHRS, CDR2 YFSETQ, per germline. Deletions cut 0 bases from V and 7 bases from J, with 11 bases between. CDR3 size: 15 residues. CDR3 bases: TGCGCCAGCAGCTTGGAGGGGGTTCAAAATTCACCCCTCCACTTT. The encoded protein is CASSLEGVQNSPLHF.

This chain joins TRBV28 and TRBJ2-7; no firm D call. The CDR3 is 15 residues long. Germline V gene data show CDR1 as MDHEN and CDR2 as SYDVKM. Trimming left V 9 bases short and J 2 bases short, with 20 bases between. CDR3 sequence (DNA): TGTGCCAGTGGTCCCGGAACTGCAAAGCCCTACGAGCAGTACTTC. This codes for CASGPGTAKPYEQYF.

This clone was counted a few times. The V call is TRBV18, the J call TRBJ1-1; D is ambiguous. The CDR3 loop spans 14 amino acids. Germline V lookup: CDR1 KGHSH, CDR2 LQKENI. With 4 bases removed from V and 2 bases from J, the gap between germline ends came to 11 bases. The CDR3 loop reads CASSLPPGNTEAFF. The CDR3 DNA follows: TGTGCCAGCTCACTCCCTCCCGGTAACACTGAAGCTTTCTTT.

This clone was seen more than once but under ten times. The chain employs TRBV30 and TRBJ2-1, with D perhaps TRBD1 (6 bases). There are 14 residues in the CDR3. V was cut by 4 bases and J by 8 bases, with 18 bases left in between. Germline V lookup: CDR1 GTSNPN, CDR2 SVGIG (reference sequence). The CDR3 nucleotides read TGTGCCTGGACCGTAGGAGTCAGGGGCGATGAGCAGTTCTTC. It encodes CAWTVGVRGDEQFF. The variable domain in full, with the rest retrieved from reference TRBV30 and TRBJ2-1, is SQTIHQWPATLVQPVGSPLSLECTVEGTSNPNLYWYRQAAGRGLQLLFYSVGIGQISSEVPQNLSASRPQDRQFILSSKKLLLSDSGFYLCAWTVGVRGDEQFFGPGTRLTVL.

The J gene is TRBJ1-2, the V gene TRBV29-1, with a possible D match to TRBD1 (6 bases). Germline CDR1 reads SQVTM; CDR2 reads ANQGSEA. The CDR3 consists of 15 residues. Trimming removed 2 bases from V and 3 bases from J, with 16 bases in between. CDR3 region: CSVERDTRVHYGYTF. CDR3 DNA sequence: TGCAGCGTTGAAAGGGACACCAGGGTCCACTATGGCTACACCTTC.

The V and J genes are TRBV5-1 and TRBJ1-3, with D uncertain. The germline CDR1 and CDR2 sequences are SGHRS and YFSETQ. This CDR3 comprises 16 residues. V was cut by 3 bases and J by 4 bases, with 17 bases left in between. Written as DNA, the CDR3 is TGCGCCAGCAGCTCTACCCCAGGCCCCTCAGGAAACACCATATATTTT. It encodes CASSSTPGPSGNTIYF.

Remarks on this clone: Distinct nucleotide sequences in the sample also encode this CDR3. The rearrangement links TRBV28 to TRBJ1-1, with D uncertain. There are 12 residues in the CDR3. Germline CDR1 and CDR2: MDHEN and SYDVKM. Trimming removed 5 bases at V and 3 bases at J, with 7 bases between. This CDR3 is CASSLQDTEAFF. DNA for the CDR3: TGTGCCAGCAGTCTCCAGGACACTGAAGCTTTCTTT.

The chain links TRBV30 to TRBJ1-4; tentatively, D is TRBD1 (6 bases). The CDR3 is 15 residues long. V lost 6 bases to trimming and J lost 7 bases, with 21 bases between them. Germline-derived CDR1 and CDR2 are GTSNPN and SVGIG (reference sequence). CDR3 coding DNA: TGTGCCTGCCCCGCTTCACAGGGCCCTCCTGAAAAACTGTTTTTT. Amino acids: CACPASQGPPEKLFF. The full variable domain, its missing parts supplied by reference TRBV30 and TRBJ1-4, is SQTIHQWPATLVQPVGSPLSLECTVEGTSNPNLYWYRQAAGRGLQLLFYSVGIGQISSEVPQNLSASRPQDRQFILSSKKLLLSDSGFYLCACPASQGPPEKLFFGSGTQLSVL.

In this sample, this clone turned up once. The chain couples TRBV10-1 to TRBJ1-3; no clear D. Germline assignment: CDR1 WNHNN and CDR2 SYGVQD (reference sequence). Trimming shortened V by 0 bases and J by 14 bases, and 17 bases separated the two germline ends. The length of the CDR3 is 14 residues. CDR3 coding DNA: TGCGCCAGCAGTGAGTCGCCAGCCCTGGAATCCGTATATTTT. Amino acid sequence: CASSESPALESVYF.

The chain recombines TRBV28 with TRBJ2-5; D uncertain. The germline V gene has CDR1 MDHEN and CDR2 SYDVKM. The CDR3 length is 12 residues. With 2 bases removed from V and 5 bases from J, the gap between germline ends came to 6 bases. The CDR3 spells CASSLVRETQYF. As DNA, the CDR3 is TGTGCCAGCAGTTTAGTGCGGGAGACCCAGTACTTC.

The chain employs TRBV28 and TRBJ1-5, with a weak D call TRBD1 (5 bases). CDR3 size: 15 residues. The germline CDR1 and CDR2 sequences are MDHEN and SYDVKM. The ends were cut back, 6 bases at V and 2 bases at J, with 14 bases in the middle. CDR3 in amino acids: CASSLGGGRNQPQHF. The CDR3 bases are TGTGCCAGCAGCCTCGGGGGAGGCCGCAATCAGCCCCAGCATTTT.

This chain uses TRBV6-8 with TRBJ2-7; 9 bases are shared with TRBD1. The length of the CDR3 is 12 residues. Germline lookup yields CDR1 MNHGY and CDR2 SAAAGT. The V gene end was trimmed by 8 bases and the J gene end by 2 bases; junction bases not matched to a gene: 1. CDR3 nucleotides: TGTGCCAGCCGGGACAGGGCCTACGAGCAGTACTTC. This translates into CASRDRAYEQYF.

This clone was recorded once. This chain joins TRBV1 and TRBJ2-7. TRBV1 is a known pseudogene. CDR3 size: 18 residues. The CDR3 reads CTSSQVSAKPRNSYEQYF. The CDR3, as DNA: TGCACCAGCAGCCAAGTATCGGCGAAACCCCGGAACTCCTACGAGCAGTACTTC.

This sequence joins TRBV6-4 and TRBJ2-7; no clear D gene. Trimming stripped 7 bases from V and 3 bases from J, with 13 bases between. Germline assignment: CDR1 MRHNA and CDR2 SNTAGT. This CDR3 is 13 amino acids long. The CDR3 DNA sequence: TGTGCCAGCAAGTATGAGAGCCTCTACGAGCAGTACTTC. It is translated as CASKYESLYEQYF.

The rearrangement uses TRBV6-8 and TRBJ1-5; D may be TRBD1 (6 bases). Trimming shortened V by 6 bases and J by 4 bases, and 13 bases separated the two germline ends. The CDR3 spans 14 residues. Germline loops: CDR1 MNHGY, CDR2 SAAAGT. This chain's CDR3 is CASRYGTLNQPQHF. The CDR3 DNA reads as TGTGCCAGCAGGTACGGGACACTTAATCAGCCCCAGCATTTT.

The chain combines TRBV18 with TRBJ2-7; 9 bases agree with TRBD2. This CDR3 is 15 amino acids long. After removal of 4 bases from V and 0 bases from J, the junction contained 4 bases not matched to a gene. Germline lookup yields CDR1 KGHSH and CDR2 LQKENI. The CDR3 nucleotides are TGTGCCAGCTCACTCAGCGGGGGGCCCTCCTACGAGCAGTACTTC. Translation: CASSLSGGPSYEQYF.

The sample holds one count of this clone. V and J are TRBV19 and TRBJ1-5; D ambiguous. With 6 bases removed from V and 7 bases from J, the gap between germline ends came to 13 bases. This CDR3 contains 13 residues. CDR1 and CDR2 (germline): LNHDA, SQIVND (reference sequence). CDR3 region: CASSTQSTQPQHF. In DNA form, the CDR3 reads TGTGCCAGTAGCACACAATCCACCCAGCCCCAGCATTTT.

The chain has TRBV19 and TRBJ1-2; 7 bases map to TRBD1. CDR3 length equals 13 residues. The V gene's germline CDR1 is LNHDA and CDR2 SQIVND (reference sequence). With 3 bases clipped from V and 5 bases from J, the junction kept 3 bases outside the gene matches. CDR3 sequence (DNA): TGTGCCAGTAGTATCAACAGGGGATATGGCTACACCTTC. Its translation is CASSINRGYGYTF.

V is TRBV7-7 and J is TRBJ1-1, with D hard to call. The germline gives CDR1 SSHAT, CDR2 FNYEAQ (reference sequence). This CDR3 has 15 amino acids. The V end lost 1 base, the J end lost 5 bases, and 14 bases lay between the germline ends. The CDR3 reads CASSLGGFGETEAFF. The CDR3 DNA reads as TGTGCCAGCAGCTTAGGAGGGTTCGGGGAAACTGAAGCTTTCTTT. Full variable domain (remainder filled in from reference TRBV7-7 and TRBJ1-1): GAGVSQSPRYKVTKRGQDVTLRCDPISSHATLYWYQQALGQGPEFLTYFNYEAQPDKSGLPSDRFSAERPEGSISTLTIQRTEQRDSAMYRCASSLGGFGETEAFFGQGTRLTVV.

The V gene is TRBV5-1, the J gene TRBJ1-4, with D perhaps TRBD1 (5 bases). Germline CDR1 SGHRS, CDR2 YFSETQ. The CDR3 consists of 15 residues. V lost 4 bases, J lost 6 bases, and 16 bases lay in between. This CDR3 is CASSRSGTRDEKLFF. The CDR3 bases are TGCGCCAGCAGCCGGTCCGGGACGAGGGATGAAAAACTGTTTTTT.